Below are 7 T cell receptor beta chains sequenced from a single sample in a study of identical twins. TCRdb reprocessed the 5' RACE reads via MiXCR and lists one record per CDR3 protein. The sample holds roughly 700,000 distinct CDR3 sequences; under 9% are singletons and the top ten take more than 0.75%. Separately, the same data were catalogued under a study of yellow fever vaccine responses in identical twins.

Sequencing input: PBMCs. The receptors stem from a woman aged 18-29 years in good health.

This chain uses TRBV3-1 with TRBJ2-5; 11 nucleotides agree with TRBD2. The CDR3 has 16 residues. The V gene's germline CDR1 is LGHDT and CDR2 YNNKEL (reference sequence). V lost 5 bases and J lost 3; bases outside the gene matches: 8. CDR3 sequence (DNA): TGTGCCAGCAGCAACAGACTAGCGGGGACAAAAGAGACCCAGTACTTC. Translated: CASSNRLAGTKETQYF.

This clonotype was recorded many times. The rearrangement links TRBV6-2 or TRBV6-3 to TRBJ2-1; TRBD2 agrees at 12 bases. The CDR3 consists of 17 residues. After removal of 0 bases from V and 5 bases from J, the junction contained 5 bases not matched to a gene. Looked up from germline, CDR1 is MNHEY and CDR2 is SVGEGT. The CDR3 region has the DNA TGTGCCAGCAGTTACTCCCGACTAGCGGGAGCCCACAATGAGCAGTTCTTC. As protein: CASSYSRLAGAHNEQFF.

At least ten counts were recorded for this clonotype. The chain is built from TRBV6-5 and TRBJ2-5, with D possibly matching TRBD1 (6 bases). The CDR3 contains 14 residues. Trimming removed 4 bases at V and 2 bases at J, with 11 bases between. Germline CDR1 and CDR2: MNHEY and SVGAGI. The DNA of the CDR3 is TGTGCCAGCAGTTTGACAGGCCCGCAAGAGACCCAGTACTTC. Translating it yields CASSLTGPQETQYF.

This clonotype occurred a few times. V usage is TRBV2 and J usage is TRBJ2-1; no reliable D call. V lost 6 bases and J lost 3, with 15 bases in between. This CDR3 has 15 residues. Germline CDR1 reads SNHLY; CDR2 reads FYNNEI. The CDR3 region has the DNA TGTGCCAGCAGGGAATCAGTGGTTGGCTACAATGAGCAGTTCTTC. This sequence encodes CASRESVVGYNEQFF.

The rearrangement uses TRBV11-2 and TRBJ2-2, with D tentatively TRBD1 (6 bases). The CDR3 has 19 amino acids. The germline V gene encodes CDR1 SGHAT and CDR2 FQNNGV. V was trimmed by 0 bases and J by 6 bases, leaving 23 bases between them. The CDR3, as DNA: TGTGCCAGCAGCTTAGATATTTGGGCTTCGGGACATAAGGCCGGGGAGCTGTTTTTT. Protein product: CASSLDIWASGHKAGELFF.

This clonotype showed up many times. The chain uses TRBV4-3 and TRBJ2-2, with 9 bases fitting TRBD2. CDR3 length: 17 residues. Trimming at V came to 2 bases and at J to 4 bases, leaving 8 bases not matched to a gene. CDR1 is LGHNA and CDR2 is YSLEER in the germline V gene. CDR3 protein: CASSQTAGGAFTGELFF. The CDR3 DNA reads as TGCGCCAGCAGCCAAACGGCGGGAGGGGCGTTCACCGGGGAGCTGTTTTTT.

This clonotype was detected ten times or more. The J gene is TRBJ2-7, the V gene TRBV12-3 or TRBV12-4, with 7 bases matching TRBD2. Trimming removed 3 bases from V and 2 bases from J; junction bases left unmatched: 4. The CDR3 has 14 residues. DNA for the CDR3: TGTGCCAGCAGTTTTAGCGGGTCTACCTACGAGCAGTACTTC. The encoded protein is CASSFSGSTYEQYF.